The rows below give T cell receptor beta chains drawn from one sample of a study of cytomegalovirus exposure and HLA in healthy donors. The protocol was immunoSEQ multiplex PCR, while the TCRdb copy is restricted to in-frame clones and leaves out a portion. Here the sample spans some 150,000 clones, 70% to 90% being singletons. Material for sequencing was PBMCs. The receptor set was obtained from a woman aged 18-29 years in good health and CMV-seronegative. The CDR3 runs from the conserved cysteine through the conserved F or W. The order of the fields is D gene, J gene, clone size, V gene, CDR3 protein, CDR3 DNA. The D gene is left open where the match is weak. Some rows have no size entry. The others give once, few or many, or a class for an expanded clone.

d_gene: TRBD1
j_gene: TRBJ1-2
abundance: NA
v_gene: TRBV27
CDR3aa: CASSSVPGQGALGYTF
CDR3nt: TGTGCCAGCAGCTCCGTTCCGGGACAGGGGGCGCTTGGCTACACCTTC

d_gene: TRBD1
j_gene: TRBJ1-5
abundance: NA
v_gene: TRBV7-2
CDR3aa: CASSQGGQGNQPQHF
CDR3nt: TGTGCCAGCAGCCAGGGGGGACAGGGGAATCAGCCCCAGCATTTT

d_gene: NA
j_gene: TRBJ2-1
abundance: NA
v_gene: TRBV7-2
CDR3aa: CASSLVMGGNNEQFF
CDR3nt: TGTGCCAGCAGCCTCGTTATGGGGGGAAACAATGAGCAGTTCTTC

d_gene: TRBD1
j_gene: TRBJ1-2
abundance: NA
v_gene: TRBV2
CDR3aa: CASRGQGANGYTF
CDR3nt: TGTGCCAGCAGGGGACAGGGGGCTAATGGCTACACCTTC

d_gene: NA
j_gene: TRBJ1-5
abundance: NA
v_gene: TRBV6-6
CDR3aa: CASRSYEGGPQHF
CDR3nt: TGTGCCAGCAGATCCTACGAAGGAGGGCCCCAGCATTTT

d_gene: NA
j_gene: TRBJ1-6
abundance: NA
v_gene: TRBV23-1
CDR3aa: CASSQSSGGPGSPLHF
CDR3nt: TGCGCCAGCAGTCAATCTAGTGGGGGCCCCGGTTCACCCCTCCACTTT

d_gene: TRBD2
j_gene: TRBJ2-2
abundance: NA
v_gene: TRBV4-3
CDR3aa: CASSPGGPHTGELFF
CDR3nt: TGCGCCAGCAGCCCGGGGGGGCCCCACACCGGGGAGCTGTTTTTT

d_gene: TRBD2
j_gene: TRBJ2-2
abundance: NA
v_gene: TRBV15
CDR3aa: CATSREGGYTGELFF
CDR3nt: TGTGCCACCAGCAGAGAGGGGGGGTACACCGGGGAGCTGTTTTTT

d_gene: TRBD1
j_gene: TRBJ2-6
abundance: NA
v_gene: TRBV2
CDR3aa: CASRTGGTGANVLTF
CDR3nt: TGTGCCAGCAGAACAGGGGGCACTGGGGCCAACGTCCTGACTTTC

d_gene: NA
j_gene: TRBJ2-1
abundance: NA
v_gene: TRBV28
CDR3aa: CASNGQYNEQFF
CDR3nt: TGTGCCAGCAACGGACAGTACAATGAGCAGTTCTTC

d_gene: NA
j_gene: TRBJ1-4
abundance: NA
v_gene: TRBV9
CDR3aa: CASSVEFGAATNEKLFF
CDR3nt: TGTGCCAGCAGCGTAGAGTTCGGTGCTGCAACTAATGAAAAACTGTTTTTT

d_gene: TRBD1
j_gene: TRBJ2-7
abundance: few
v_gene: TRBV27
CDR3aa: CASSLLTGTGGYEQYF
CDR3nt: TGTGCCAGCAGTTTACTAACCGGGACAGGGGGCTACGAGCAGTACTTC

d_gene: TRBD1
j_gene: TRBJ1-2
abundance: NA
v_gene: TRBV28
CDR3aa: CASSTPPGTGHGGYTF
CDR3nt: TGTGCCAGCAGCACCCCCCCCGGGACAGGGCACGGGGGCTACACCTTC

d_gene: TRBD1
j_gene: TRBJ1-2
abundance: NA
v_gene: TRBV2
CDR3aa: CASSGQGGGRGYTF
CDR3nt: TGTGCCAGCAGTGGACAGGGAGGAGGGAGAGGCTACACCTTC

d_gene: TRBD1
j_gene: TRBJ1-4
abundance: NA
v_gene: TRBV4-1
CDR3aa: CASSPGQGGEKLFF
CDR3nt: TGCGCCAGCAGCCCGGGACAGGGGGGAGAAAAACTGTTTTTT

d_gene: NA
j_gene: TRBJ1-5
abundance: NA
v_gene: TRBV19
CDR3aa: CASVPRIINTGNQPQHF
CDR3nt: TGTGCCAGCGTCCCCAGGATAATCAACACGGGAAATCAGCCCCAGCATTTT

d_gene: NA
j_gene: TRBJ1-5
abundance: NA
v_gene: TRBV30
CDR3aa: CAWSEKIGRAGQPQHF
CDR3nt: TGTGCCTGGAGCGAAAAAATTGGCAGGGCAGGTCAGCCCCAGCATTTT

d_gene: NA
j_gene: TRBJ1-1
abundance: NA
v_gene: TRBV6-5
CDR3aa: CASSPTGNTEAFF
CDR3nt: TGTGCCAGCAGTCCGACAGGGAACACTGAAGCTTTCTTT

d_gene: TRBD2
j_gene: TRBJ2-1
abundance: NA
v_gene: TRBV15
CDR3aa: CATSDAGLAGGNEQFF
CDR3nt: TGTGCCACCAGCGACGCGGGCCTAGCGGGAGGAAATGAGCAGTTCTTC

d_gene: NA
j_gene: TRBJ2-7
abundance: NA
v_gene: TRBV6-1
CDR3aa: CASSDPGVPYEQYF
CDR3nt: TGTGCCAGCAGTGACCCAGGGGTCCCCTACGAGCAGTACTTC